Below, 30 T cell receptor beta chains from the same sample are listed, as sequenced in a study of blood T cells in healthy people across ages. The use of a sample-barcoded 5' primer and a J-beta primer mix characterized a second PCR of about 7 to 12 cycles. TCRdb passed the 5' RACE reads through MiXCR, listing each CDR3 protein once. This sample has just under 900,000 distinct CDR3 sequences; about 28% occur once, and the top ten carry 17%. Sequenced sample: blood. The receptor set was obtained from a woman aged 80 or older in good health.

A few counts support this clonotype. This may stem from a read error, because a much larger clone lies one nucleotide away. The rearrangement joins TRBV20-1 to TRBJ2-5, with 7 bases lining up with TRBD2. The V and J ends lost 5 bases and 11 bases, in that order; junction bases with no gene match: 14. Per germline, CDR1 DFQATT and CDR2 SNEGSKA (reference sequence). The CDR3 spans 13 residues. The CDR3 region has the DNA TGCAGTGCTCACTTGGGGGGGTGGAATGAGCAGTACTTC. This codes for CSAHLGGWNEQYF.

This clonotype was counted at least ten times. As DNA, the CDR3 is TGTGCCAGCGCTTGGGGAAATGAGCAGTTCTTC. It is translated as CASAWGNEQFF. This chain connects TRBV7-8 to TRBJ2-1; D gene ambiguous. Deletions cut 8 bases from V and 7 bases from J, with 9 bases between. Germline CDR1 is SGHVS and CDR2 is FQNEAQ. The CDR3 spans 11 residues.

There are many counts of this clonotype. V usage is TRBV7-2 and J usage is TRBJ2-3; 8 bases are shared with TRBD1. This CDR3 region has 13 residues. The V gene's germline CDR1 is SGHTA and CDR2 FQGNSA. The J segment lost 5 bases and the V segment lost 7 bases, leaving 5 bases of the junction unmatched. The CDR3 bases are TGTGCCAGCAAGCAGGGGGCAGGAGATACGCAGTATTTT. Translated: CASKQGAGDTQYF.

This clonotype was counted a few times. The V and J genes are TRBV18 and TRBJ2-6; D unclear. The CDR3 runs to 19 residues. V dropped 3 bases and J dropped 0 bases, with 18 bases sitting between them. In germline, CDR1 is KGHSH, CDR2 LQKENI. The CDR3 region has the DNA TGTGCCAGCTCACCGGGTATGCTCAGCCAGTACTCTGGGGCCAACGTCCTGACTTTC. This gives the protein CASSPGMLSQYSGANVLTF.

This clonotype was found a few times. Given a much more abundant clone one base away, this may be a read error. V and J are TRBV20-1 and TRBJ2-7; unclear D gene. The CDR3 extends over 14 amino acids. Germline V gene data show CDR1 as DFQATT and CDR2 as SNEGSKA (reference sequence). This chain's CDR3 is CGARADGHSYEQYF. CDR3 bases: TGCGGTGCTAGAGCAGACGGGCACTCCTACGAGCAGTACTTC.

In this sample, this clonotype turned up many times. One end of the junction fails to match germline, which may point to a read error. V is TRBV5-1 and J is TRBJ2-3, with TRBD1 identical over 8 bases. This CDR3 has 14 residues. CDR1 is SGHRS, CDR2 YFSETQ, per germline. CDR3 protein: CASSRGQGTDTQYF. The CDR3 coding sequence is TGTGCCAGCAGCCGAGGACAGGGAACAGATACGCAGTATTTT. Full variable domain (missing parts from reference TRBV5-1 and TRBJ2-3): KAGVTQTPRYLIKTRGQQVTLSCSPISGHRSVSWYQQTPGQGLQFLFEYFSETQRNKGNFPGRFSGRQFSNSRSEMNVSTLELGDSALYLCASSRGQGTDTQYFGPGTRLTVL.

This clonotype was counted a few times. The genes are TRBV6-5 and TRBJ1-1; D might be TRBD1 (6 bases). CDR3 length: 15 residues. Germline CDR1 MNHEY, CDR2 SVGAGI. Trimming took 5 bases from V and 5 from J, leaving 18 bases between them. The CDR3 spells CASSMGGGAGTEAFF. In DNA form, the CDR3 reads TGTGCCAGCAGTATGGGTGGGGGCGCGGGGACTGAAGCTTTCTTT.

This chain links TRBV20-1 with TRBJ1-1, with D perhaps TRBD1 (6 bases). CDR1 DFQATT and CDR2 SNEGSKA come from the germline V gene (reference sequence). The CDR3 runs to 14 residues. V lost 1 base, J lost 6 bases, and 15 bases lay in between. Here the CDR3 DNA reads TGCAGTGCTAGAGTTAGGGGGGGGTCCCCTGAAGCTTTCTTT. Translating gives CSARVRGGSPEAFF.

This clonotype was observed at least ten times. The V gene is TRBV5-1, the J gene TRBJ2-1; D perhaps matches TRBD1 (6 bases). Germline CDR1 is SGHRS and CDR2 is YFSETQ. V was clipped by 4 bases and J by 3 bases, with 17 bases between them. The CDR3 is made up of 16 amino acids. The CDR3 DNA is TGCGCCAGCAGCCTCCAAGGGGGAACTTTCTACAATGAGCAGTTCTTC. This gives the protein CASSLQGGTFYNEQFF.

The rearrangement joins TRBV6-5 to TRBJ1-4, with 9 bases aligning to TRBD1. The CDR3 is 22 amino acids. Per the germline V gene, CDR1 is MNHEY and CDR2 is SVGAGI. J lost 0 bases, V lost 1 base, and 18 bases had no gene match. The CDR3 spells CASSYYGGWTGETITTNEKLFF. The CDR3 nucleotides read TGTGCCAGCAGTTACTACGGTGGATGGACAGGGGAAACCATTACAACTAATGAAAAACTGTTTTTT.

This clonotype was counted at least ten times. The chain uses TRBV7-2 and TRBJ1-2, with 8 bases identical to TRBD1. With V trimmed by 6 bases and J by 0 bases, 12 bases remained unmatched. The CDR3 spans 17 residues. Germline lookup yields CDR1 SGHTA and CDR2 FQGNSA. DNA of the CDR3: TGTGCCAGCAGTCAGGGGGCTCGCGAAGGGCCTAACTATGGCTACACCTTC. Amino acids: CASSQGAREGPNYGYTF.

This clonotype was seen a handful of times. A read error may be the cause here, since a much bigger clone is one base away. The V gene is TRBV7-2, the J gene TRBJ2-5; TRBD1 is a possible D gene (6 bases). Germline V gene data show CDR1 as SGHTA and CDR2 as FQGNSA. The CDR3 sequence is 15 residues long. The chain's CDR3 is CAGSGTGRAAETQYF. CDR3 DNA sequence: TGTGCCGGCAGCGGAACAGGGCGCGCAGCGGAGACCCAGTACTTC.

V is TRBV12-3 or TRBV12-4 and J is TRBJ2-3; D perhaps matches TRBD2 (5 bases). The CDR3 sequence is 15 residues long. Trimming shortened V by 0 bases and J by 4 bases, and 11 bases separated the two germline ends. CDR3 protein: CASSLARVSADTQYF. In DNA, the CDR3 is TGTGCCAGCAGTTTAGCCCGGGTTAGCGCAGATACGCAGTATTTT.

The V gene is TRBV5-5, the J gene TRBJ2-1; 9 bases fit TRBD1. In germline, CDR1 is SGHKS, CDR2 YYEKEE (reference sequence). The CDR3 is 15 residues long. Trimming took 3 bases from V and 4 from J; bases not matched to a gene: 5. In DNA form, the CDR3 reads TGTGCCAGCAGCTCCCGGGACAGGGTATACAATGAGCAGTTCTTC. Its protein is CASSSRDRVYNEQFF.

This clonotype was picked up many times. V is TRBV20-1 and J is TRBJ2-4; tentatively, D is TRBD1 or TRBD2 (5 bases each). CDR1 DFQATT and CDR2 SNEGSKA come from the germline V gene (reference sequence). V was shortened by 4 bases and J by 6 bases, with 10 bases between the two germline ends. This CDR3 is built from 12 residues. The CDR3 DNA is TGCAGTGCTACCAGTGGGGGAAACATTCAGTACTTC. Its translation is CSATSGGNIQYF.

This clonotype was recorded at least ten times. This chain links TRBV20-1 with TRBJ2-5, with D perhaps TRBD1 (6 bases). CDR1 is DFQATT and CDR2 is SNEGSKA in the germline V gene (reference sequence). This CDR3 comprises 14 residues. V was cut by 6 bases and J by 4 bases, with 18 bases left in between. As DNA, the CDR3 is TGCAGTGCCACCCGTGGTGGCAGGGGAGAGACCCAGTACTTC. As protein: CSATRGGRGETQYF.

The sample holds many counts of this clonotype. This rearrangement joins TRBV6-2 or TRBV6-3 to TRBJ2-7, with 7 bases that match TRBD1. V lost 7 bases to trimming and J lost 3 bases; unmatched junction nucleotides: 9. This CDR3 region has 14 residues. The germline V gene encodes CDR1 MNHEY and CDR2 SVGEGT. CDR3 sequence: CASTPRQGIYEQYF. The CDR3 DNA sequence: TGTGCCAGCACTCCTCGACAGGGAATCTACGAGCAGTACTTC.

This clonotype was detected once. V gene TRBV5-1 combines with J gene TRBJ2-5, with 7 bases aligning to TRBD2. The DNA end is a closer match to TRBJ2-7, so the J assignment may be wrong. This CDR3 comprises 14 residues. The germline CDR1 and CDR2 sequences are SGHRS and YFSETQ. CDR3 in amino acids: CASSDPSGPYEQYF. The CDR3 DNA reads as TGCGCCAGCAGCGACCCTAGCGGACCTTACGAGCAGTACTTC.

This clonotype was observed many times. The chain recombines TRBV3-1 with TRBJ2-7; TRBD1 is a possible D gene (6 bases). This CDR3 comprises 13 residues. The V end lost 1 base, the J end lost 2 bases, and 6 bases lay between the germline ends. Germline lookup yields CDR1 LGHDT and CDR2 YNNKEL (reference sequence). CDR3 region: CASSQGQAYEQYF. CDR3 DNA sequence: TGTGCCAGCAGCCAAGGACAGGCCTACGAGCAGTACTTC.

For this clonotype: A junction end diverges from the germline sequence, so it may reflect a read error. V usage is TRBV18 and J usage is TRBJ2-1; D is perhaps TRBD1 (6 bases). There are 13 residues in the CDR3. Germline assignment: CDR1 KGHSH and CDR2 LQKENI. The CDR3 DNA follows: TGCGCCAGCTCGCCACAGGGAGTGGAGACCCAGTTCTTC. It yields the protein CASSPQGVETQFF.

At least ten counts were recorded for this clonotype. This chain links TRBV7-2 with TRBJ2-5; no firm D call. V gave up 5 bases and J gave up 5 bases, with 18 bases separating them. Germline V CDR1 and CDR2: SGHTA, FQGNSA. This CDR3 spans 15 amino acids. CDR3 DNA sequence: TGTGCCAGCAGCCAAGAAAGCCAGCGAGGCGAGACCCAGTACTTC. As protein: CASSQESQRGETQYF.

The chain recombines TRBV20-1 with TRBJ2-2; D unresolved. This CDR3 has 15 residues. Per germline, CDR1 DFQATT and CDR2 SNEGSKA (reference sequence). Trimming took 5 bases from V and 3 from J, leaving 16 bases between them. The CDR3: CSAAPGESHTGELFF. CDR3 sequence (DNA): TGCAGTGCTGCCCCCGGCGAGTCTCACACCGGGGAGCTGTTTTTT.

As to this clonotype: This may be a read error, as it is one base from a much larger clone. CDR3: CTSSGPGQTHYNEQFF. CDR3 sequence (DNA): TGTACCAGCAGCGGACCGGGACAGACACACTACAATGAGCAGTTCTTC. The chain couples TRBV2 to TRBJ2-1, with 7 bases identical to TRBD1. Per germline, CDR1 SNHLY and CDR2 FYNNEI. The CDR3 spans 16 residues.

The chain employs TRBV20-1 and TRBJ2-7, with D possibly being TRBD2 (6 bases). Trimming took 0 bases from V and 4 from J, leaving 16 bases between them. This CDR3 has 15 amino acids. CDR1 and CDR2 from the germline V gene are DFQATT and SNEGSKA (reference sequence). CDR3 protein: CSARESRGYRYEQYF. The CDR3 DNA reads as TGCAGTGCTAGAGAATCCCGGGGGTATCGGTACGAGCAGTACTTC.

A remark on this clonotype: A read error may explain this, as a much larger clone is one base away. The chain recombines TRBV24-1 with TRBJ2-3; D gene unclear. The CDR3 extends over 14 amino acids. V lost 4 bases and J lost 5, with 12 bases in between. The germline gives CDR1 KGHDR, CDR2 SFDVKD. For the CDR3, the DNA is TGTGCCACCAGTGAGGTCTCCCGCATAGATACGCAGTATTTT. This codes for CATSEVSRIDTQYF.

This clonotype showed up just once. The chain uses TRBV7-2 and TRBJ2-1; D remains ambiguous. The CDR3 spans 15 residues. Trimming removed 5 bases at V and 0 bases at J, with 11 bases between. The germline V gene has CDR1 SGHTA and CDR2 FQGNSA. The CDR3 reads CASSRGRTSYNEQFF. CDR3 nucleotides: TGTGCCAGCAGCCGAGGACGGACCTCCTACAATGAGCAGTTCTTC.

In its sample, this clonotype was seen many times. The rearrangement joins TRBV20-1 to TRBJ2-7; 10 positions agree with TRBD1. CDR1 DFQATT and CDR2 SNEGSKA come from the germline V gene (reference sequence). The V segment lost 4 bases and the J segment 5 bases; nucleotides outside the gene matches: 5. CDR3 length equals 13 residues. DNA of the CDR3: TGCAGTGCTAACCGGGACAGGGGCCACGAGCAGTACTTC. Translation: CSANRDRGHEQYF.

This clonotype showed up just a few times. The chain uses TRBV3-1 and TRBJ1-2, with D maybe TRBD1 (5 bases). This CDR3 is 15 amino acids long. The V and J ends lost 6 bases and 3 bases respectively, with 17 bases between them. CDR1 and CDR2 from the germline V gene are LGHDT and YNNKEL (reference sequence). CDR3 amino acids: CASSPGTGNYYGYTF. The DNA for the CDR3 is TGTGCCAGCAGTCCCGGGACCGGGAACTACTATGGCTACACCTTC.

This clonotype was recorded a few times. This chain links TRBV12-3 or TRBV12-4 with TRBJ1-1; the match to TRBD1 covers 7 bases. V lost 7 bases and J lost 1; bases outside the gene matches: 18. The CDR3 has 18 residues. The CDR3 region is CASNHPLTGRLGNTEAFF. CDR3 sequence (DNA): TGTGCCAGCAACCATCCTTTGACAGGGCGGTTAGGGAACACTGAAGCTTTCTTT.

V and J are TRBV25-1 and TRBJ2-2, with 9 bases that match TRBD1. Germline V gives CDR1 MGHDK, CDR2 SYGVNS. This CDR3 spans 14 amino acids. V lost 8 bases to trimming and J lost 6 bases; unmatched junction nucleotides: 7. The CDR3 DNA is TGTGCCAGCGTAGACACAGGGGGCCCCGGGGAGCTGTTTTTT. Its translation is CASVDTGGPGELFF.